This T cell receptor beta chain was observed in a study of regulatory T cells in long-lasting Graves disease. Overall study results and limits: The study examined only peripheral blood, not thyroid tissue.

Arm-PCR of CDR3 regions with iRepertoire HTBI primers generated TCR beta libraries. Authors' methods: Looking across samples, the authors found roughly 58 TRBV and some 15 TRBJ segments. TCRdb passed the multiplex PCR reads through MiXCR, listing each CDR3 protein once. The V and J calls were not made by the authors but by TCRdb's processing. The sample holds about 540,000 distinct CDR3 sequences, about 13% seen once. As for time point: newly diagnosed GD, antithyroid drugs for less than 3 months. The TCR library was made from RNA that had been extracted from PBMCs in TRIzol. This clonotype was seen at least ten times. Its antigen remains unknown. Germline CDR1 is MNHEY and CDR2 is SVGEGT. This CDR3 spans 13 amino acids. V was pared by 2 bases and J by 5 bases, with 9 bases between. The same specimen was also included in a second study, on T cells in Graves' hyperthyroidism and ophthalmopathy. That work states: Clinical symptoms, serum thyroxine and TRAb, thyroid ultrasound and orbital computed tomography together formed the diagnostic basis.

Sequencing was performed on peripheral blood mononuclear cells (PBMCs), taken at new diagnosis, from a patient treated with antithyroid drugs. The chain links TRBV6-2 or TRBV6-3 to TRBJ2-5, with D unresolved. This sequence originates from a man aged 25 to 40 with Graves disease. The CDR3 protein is CASSYLVLETQYF. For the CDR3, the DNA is TGTGCCAGCAGTTACCTAGTCCTTGAGACCCAGTACTTC.